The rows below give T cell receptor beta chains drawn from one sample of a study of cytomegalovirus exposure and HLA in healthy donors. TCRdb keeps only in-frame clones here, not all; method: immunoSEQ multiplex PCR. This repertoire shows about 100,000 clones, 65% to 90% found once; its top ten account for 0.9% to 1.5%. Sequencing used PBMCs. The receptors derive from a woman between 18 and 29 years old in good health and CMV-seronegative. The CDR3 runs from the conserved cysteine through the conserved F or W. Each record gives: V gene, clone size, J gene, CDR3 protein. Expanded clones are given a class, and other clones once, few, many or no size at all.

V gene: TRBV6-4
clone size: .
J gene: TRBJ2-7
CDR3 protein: CASIAGGGRYEQYF

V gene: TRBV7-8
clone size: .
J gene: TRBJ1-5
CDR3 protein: CASSSPGQGAWAQPQHF

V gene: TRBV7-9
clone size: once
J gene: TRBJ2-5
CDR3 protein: CSSSLQTQREAQYF

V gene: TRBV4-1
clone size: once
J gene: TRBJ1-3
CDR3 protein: CASSQRGNSGNTIYF

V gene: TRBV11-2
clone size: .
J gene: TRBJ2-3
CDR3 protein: CASSLSGGSTDTQYF

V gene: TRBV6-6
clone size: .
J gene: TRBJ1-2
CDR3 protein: CASSPSTRPVYGYTF

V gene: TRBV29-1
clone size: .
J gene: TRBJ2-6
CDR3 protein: CSVEVPMRTREFSGANVLTF

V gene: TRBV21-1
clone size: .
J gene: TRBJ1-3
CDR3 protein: CASSKGVRETGANGNTIYF

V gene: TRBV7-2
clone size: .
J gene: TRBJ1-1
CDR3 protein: CASSLNFATWEPATEAFF

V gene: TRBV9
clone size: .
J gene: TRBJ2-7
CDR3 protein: CASSVGASGRYEQYF

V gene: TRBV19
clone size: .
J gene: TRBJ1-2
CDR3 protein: CASRNPGQGNGYTF

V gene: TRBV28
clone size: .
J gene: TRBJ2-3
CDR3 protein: CASSFYFQEVETDTQYF

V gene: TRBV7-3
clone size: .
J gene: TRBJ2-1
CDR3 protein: CASSSSSGARNEQFF

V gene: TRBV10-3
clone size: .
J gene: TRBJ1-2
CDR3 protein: CATPSRDSLGADGYTF

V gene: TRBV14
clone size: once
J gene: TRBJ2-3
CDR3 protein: CASSRQPLRTDTQYF

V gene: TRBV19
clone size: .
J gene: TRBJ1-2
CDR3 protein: CASSIVGTDYGYTF

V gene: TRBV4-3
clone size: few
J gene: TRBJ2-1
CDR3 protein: CASSQDSGGSYNEQFF

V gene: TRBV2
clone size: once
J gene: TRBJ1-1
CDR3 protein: CASSDRVNTEAFF

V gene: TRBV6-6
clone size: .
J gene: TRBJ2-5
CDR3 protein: CASSAETTGRQYF

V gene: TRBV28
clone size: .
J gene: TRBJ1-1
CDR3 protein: CASKGRHHGAEAFF

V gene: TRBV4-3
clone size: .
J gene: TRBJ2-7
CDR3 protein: CASSQDWDYHYEQYF

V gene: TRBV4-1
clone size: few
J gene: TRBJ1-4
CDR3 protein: CASSRQGISNEKLFF

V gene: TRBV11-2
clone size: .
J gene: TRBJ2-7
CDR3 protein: CASSPMRGPSYEQYF

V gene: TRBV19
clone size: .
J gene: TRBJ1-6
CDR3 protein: CASSIAHVNSPLHF

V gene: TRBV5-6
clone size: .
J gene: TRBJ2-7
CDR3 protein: CASSLFGQGETSSVEQYF

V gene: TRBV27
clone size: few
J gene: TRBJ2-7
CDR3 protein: CASSPQGSYEQYF

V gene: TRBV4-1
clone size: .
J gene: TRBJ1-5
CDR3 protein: CASSQALPGTGWLSGQPQHF

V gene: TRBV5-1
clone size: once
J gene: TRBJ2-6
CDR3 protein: CASSLGAGANVLTF

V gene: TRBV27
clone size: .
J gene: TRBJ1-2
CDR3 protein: CASTLLRGGHGYTF

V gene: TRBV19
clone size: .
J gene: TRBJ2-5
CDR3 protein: CASSTDSQETQYF

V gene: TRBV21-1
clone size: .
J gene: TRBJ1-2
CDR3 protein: CASIWGDAAQTPPCFYGYTF

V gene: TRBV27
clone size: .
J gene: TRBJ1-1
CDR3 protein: CASSSPLRGQVAFF

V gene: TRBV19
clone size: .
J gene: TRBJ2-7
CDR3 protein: CASRGTGGGTQQYF

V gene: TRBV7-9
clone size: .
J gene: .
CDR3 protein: CASSPELRGLPDCEQYF

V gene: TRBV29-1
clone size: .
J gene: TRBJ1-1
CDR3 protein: CSAVDRGINTEAFF

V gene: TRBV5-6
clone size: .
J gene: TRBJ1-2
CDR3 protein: CASSLITGGNYGYTF

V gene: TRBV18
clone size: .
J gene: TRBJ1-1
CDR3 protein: CASSSGQGGVEAFF

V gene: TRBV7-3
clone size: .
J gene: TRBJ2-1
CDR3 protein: CASSHQGAAYNEQFF

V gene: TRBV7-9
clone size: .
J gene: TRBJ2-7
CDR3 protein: CSSSTNNWDRSSYEQYF

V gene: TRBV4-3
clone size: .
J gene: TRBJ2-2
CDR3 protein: CASSQRFTGATGELFF

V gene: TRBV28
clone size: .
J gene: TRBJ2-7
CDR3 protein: CASSRDRAYEQYF